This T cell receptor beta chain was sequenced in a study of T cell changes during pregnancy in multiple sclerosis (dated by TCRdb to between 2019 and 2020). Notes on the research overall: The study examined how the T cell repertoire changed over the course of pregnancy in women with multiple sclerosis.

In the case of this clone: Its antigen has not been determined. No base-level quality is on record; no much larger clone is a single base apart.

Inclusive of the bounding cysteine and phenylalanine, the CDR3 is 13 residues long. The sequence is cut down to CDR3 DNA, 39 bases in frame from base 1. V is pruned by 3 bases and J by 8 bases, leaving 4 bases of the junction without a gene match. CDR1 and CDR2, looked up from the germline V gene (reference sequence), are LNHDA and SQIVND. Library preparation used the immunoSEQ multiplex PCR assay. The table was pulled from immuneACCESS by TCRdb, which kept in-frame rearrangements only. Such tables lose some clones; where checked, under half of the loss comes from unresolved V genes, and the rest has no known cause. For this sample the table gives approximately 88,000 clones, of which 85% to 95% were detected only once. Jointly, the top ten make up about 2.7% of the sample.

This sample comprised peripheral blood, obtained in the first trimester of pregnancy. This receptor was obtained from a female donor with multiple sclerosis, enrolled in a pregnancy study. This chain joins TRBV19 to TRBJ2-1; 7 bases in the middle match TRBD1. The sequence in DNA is TGTGCCAGTAGTATCGGAACAGGGGATGAGCAGTTCTTC. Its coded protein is CASSIGTGDEQFF.